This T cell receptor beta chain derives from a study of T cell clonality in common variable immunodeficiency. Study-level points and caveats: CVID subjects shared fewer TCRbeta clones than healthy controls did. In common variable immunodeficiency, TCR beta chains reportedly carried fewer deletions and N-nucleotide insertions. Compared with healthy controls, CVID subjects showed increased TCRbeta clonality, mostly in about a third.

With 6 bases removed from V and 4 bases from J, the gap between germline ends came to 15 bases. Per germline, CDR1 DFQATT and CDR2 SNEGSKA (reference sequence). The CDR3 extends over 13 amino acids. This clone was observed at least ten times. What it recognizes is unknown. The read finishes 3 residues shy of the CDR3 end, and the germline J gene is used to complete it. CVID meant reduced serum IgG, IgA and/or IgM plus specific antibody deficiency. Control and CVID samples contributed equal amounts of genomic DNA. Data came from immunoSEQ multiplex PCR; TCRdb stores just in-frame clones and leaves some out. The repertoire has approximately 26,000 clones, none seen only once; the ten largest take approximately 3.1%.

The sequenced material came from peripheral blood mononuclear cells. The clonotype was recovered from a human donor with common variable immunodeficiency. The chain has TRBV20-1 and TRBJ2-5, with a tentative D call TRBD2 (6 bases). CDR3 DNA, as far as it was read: TGCAGTGCCCAAGGGCGGGGAGGAGAGACC. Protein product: CSAQGRGGET. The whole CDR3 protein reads CSAQGRGGETQYF.